The 12 T cell receptor beta chains below were found in one sample sequenced in a study of OX40 agonist ivuxolimab in advanced cancers. Libraries were prepared by immunoSEQ multiplex PCR; TCRdb keeps only in-frame clonotypes and omits some of them. The sample includes 55,000 to 75,000 clones, roughly nine tenths seen only once; the top ten take 2% to 2.5%. Here the sequenced sample was CD4+ or CD8+ T cells sorted from blood, taken in a trial of the OX40 agonist ivuxolimab. Receptor source: an adult with an advanced solid tumor such as melanoma, head and neck, liver or kidney cancer.

The gene calls are TRBV5-1 and TRBJ2-3, with 7 bases fitting TRBD1. Trimming cost V 3 bases and J 2 bases; bases outside gene matches: 6. CDR1 is SGHRS, CDR2 YFSETQ, per germline. The CDR3 has 15 residues. The CDR3 is CASSSTGAVTDTQYF. The CDR3 DNA follows: TGCGCCAGCAGCTCTACAGGGGCGGTCACAGATACGCAGTATTTT.

The chain is built from TRBV4-3 and TRBJ2-3; 9 bases align to TRBD2. CDR3 size: 16 residues. CDR1 is LGHNA, CDR2 YSLEER, per germline. V trimming: 3 bases; J trimming: 3 bases; junction bases outside the gene matches: 7. The CDR3 loop is CASSQGAGGLTDTQYF. CDR3 DNA sequence: TGCGCCAGCAGCCAGGGGGCGGGGGGGCTGACAGATACGCAGTATTTT.

The chain employs TRBV18 and TRBJ2-7, with D tentatively TRBD1 (6 bases). This CDR3 has 15 amino acids. Deletions cut 0 bases from V and 7 bases from J, with 16 bases between. The germline V gene has CDR1 KGHSH and CDR2 LQKENI. The DNA of the CDR3 is TGTGCCAGCTCACCACCGGAGGACAGATTGGTAGAGCAGTACTTC. Translating it yields CASSPPEDRLVEQYF.

The chain is built from TRBV5-1 and TRBJ2-2; D unresolved. The germline CDR1 and CDR2 sequences are SGHRS and YFSETQ. Deletions cut 0 bases from V and 0 bases from J, with 6 bases between. The CDR3 length is 15 residues. The CDR3 DNA reads TGCGCCAGCAGCTTGGCTGGGCCGAACACCGGGGAGCTGTTTTTT. Amino acid sequence: CASSLAGPNTGELFF.

V usage is TRBV7-8 and J usage is TRBJ2-3, with 11 nucleotides matching TRBD2. The CDR3 is 16 residues long. Germline V gene sequence: CDR1 SGHVS, CDR2 FQNEAQ. Trimming at V came to 5 bases and at J to 3 bases, leaving 7 bases not matched to a gene. As DNA, the CDR3 is TGTGCCAGCAGCGTTAGCGGGGGGGCCAGGACAGATACGCAGTATTTT. Its protein product is CASSVSGGARTDTQYF.

This chain joins TRBV10-3 and TRBJ2-1; D is uncertain. CDR3 length: 11 amino acids. Trimming took 7 bases from V and 0 from J, leaving 1 base between them. From germline, CDR1 is ENHRY and CDR2 SYGVKD. The CDR3 reads CAITSYNEQFF. The DNA for the CDR3 is TGTGCCATCACCTCCTACAATGAGCAGTTCTTC.

The V and J genes are TRBV28 and TRBJ2-6; maybe TRBD1 (5 bases). CDR3 size: 16 residues. Per germline, CDR1 MDHEN and CDR2 SYDVKM. V was shortened by 10 bases and J by 0 bases, with 16 bases between the two germline ends. In nucleotides, the CDR3 is TGTGCCACGACAGCACCTCCCTACTCTGGGGCCAACGTCCTGACTTTC. Translating it yields CATTAPPYSGANVLTF.

This clone was detected only once. The genes are TRBV20-1 and TRBJ2-1; perhaps D is TRBD1 or TRBD2 (6 bases each). The germline V gene has CDR1 DFQATT and CDR2 SNEGSKA (reference sequence). V lost 8 bases and J 7 bases, leaving 12 bases between the germline ends. This CDR3 region has 11 residues. The CDR3 here is CSFLGGNEQFF. CDR3 coding DNA: TGCAGTTTCCTAGGGGGGAATGAGCAGTTCTTC.

The CDR3 here is CSVRGQGFKQYF. The CDR3 bases are TGCAGCGTTAGGGGACAGGGATTTAAGCAGTATTTT. The chain combines TRBV29-1 with TRBJ2-3; 9 positions match TRBD1. Germline CDR1 and CDR2: SQVTM and ANQGSEA. The CDR3 sequence is 12 residues long. V lost 5 bases to trimming and J lost 11 bases; unmatched junction nucleotides: 8.

The CDR3 nucleotides are TGTGCCAGCTCACCAGGCAGGGGCGACTACGAGCAGTACTTC. Amino acids: CASSPGRGDYEQYF. The J gene is TRBJ2-7, the V gene TRBV18, with D possibly matching TRBD1 (6 bases). CDR1 and CDR2 from the germline V gene are KGHSH and LQKENI. Trimming cost V 2 bases and J 3 bases, with 11 bases left between them. This CDR3 region has 14 residues.

J is TRBJ2-1 and V is TRBV27; no definite D call. CDR3 length: 15 residues. Per the germline V gene, CDR1 is MNHEY and CDR2 is SMNVEV (reference sequence). Trimming pared 6 bases from V and 4 bases from J, leaving 16 bases between. CDR3 protein: CASRRVGSGYNEQFF. The CDR3 DNA is TGTGCCAGCAGGCGAGTAGGCAGTGGATACAATGAGCAGTTCTTC.

This chain connects TRBV10-3 to TRBJ1-1; D gene uncertain. This CDR3 is built from 15 residues. Germline CDR1 is ENHRY and CDR2 is SYGVKD. Trimming removed 0 bases at V and 0 bases at J, with 8 bases between. The CDR3 sequence is CAISESVGLNTEAFF. The CDR3 region has the DNA TGTGCCATCAGTGAGTCGGTCGGGTTGAACACTGAAGCTTTCTTT.